This paragraph reports one TCR beta chain. TCR beta libraries were built with iRepertoire HTBI primers and Arm-PCR of CDR3 regions. MiXCR, applied by TCRdb to the multiplex PCR reads, yields one record per CDR3 protein. The sample lists roughly 350,000 distinct CDR3 sequences; under 20% were seen once. Per germline, CDR1 MGHRA and CDR2 YSYEKL. The CDR3 is 16 residues long. V shed 0 bases and J shed 7 bases, with 16 bases lying between them. The sample originates from a study of regulatory T cells in long-lasting Graves disease. Stated time point: newly diagnosed GD, antithyroid drugs for less than 3 months. PBMC RNA was the source of the TCR library. These sequences were also reported in another study, on T cells in Graves' hyperthyroidism and ophthalmopathy.

The material was peripheral blood mononuclear cells (PBMCs), obtained at new diagnosis, from a patient treated with antithyroid drugs. This chain links TRBV4-1 with TRBJ1-5; no firm D call. The receptor was derived from a young woman with Graves disease. CDR3: CASSQEGNPGEQPQHF. CDR3 nucleotide sequence: TGCGCCAGCAGCCAAGAAGGAAACCCGGGAGAACAGCCCCAGCATTTT.